This T cell receptor (beta chain) was observed in a study of cytomegalovirus exposure and HLA in healthy donors. The data were produced by immunoSEQ multiplex PCR, yet TCRdb's version contains in-frame clones alone and is incomplete. In the table there are 200,000 to 250,000 clones, 90% to 95% of which are singletons. The receptor was isolated from a woman aged 18-35 years in good health and CMV-seronegative. Material for sequencing was PBMCs.

The CDR3 sequence is CASSLVRDEGYTF. In DNA, the CDR3 is TGCGCCAGCAGCTTGGTTCGGGATGAGGGCTACACCTTC. The chain joins TRBV5-1 to TRBJ1-2; D gene ambiguous. The CDR3 runs to 13 residues. The V end lost 0 bases, the J end lost 8 bases, and 11 bases lay between the germline ends. Germline CDR1 SGHRS, CDR2 YFSETQ.